Listed below are T cell receptor beta chains from one sample, sequenced in a study of cytomegalovirus exposure and HLA in healthy donors. TCRdb's copy holds only in-frame clones and misses some; the assay was immunoSEQ multiplex PCR. Of 150,000 to 200,000 clones listed, 65% to 80% are singletons. The sequenced material came from PBMCs. Every receptor here comes from a male donor in good health and CMV-seronegative. Each CDR3 is given without its conserved first and last residue.

v_gene | CDR3aa
TRBV28 | ASQSMAYEQY
TRBV28 | ASRLQGQGSYEQY
TRBV28 | ASRPRNTEAF
TRBV7-6 | ASSSPSWVNGQGSPNEKLF
TRBV5-4 | ASSNLNEKLF
TRBV7-9 | ASSLQTAIY
TRBV7-8 | ASSSPYWTGRVLTDYGYT
TRBV25-1 | ASSVGLAAWNTGELF
TRBV14 | ASSQETGGANEQF
TRBV2 | ASTRVLYEQY
TRBV7-9 | ASSQGAAQSTDTQY
TRBV2 | ASSEQRPRQNLYEQY
TRBV28 | ASSQGAKDTQY
TRBV27 | ASSFLVRAGGLAGELF
TRBV19 | ASRRVAGGGTGELF
TRBV7-9 | ASSTPSGRWDNEQF
TRBV9 | ASSEAPGAGGYGYT